A single sample gave rise to the 32 T cell receptor beta chains below, sequenced in a study of shared clonotypes between healthy human individuals. TCRdb keeps only in-frame clones here, not all; method: immunoSEQ multiplex PCR. Here the sample spans 2 million to 2.5 million clones, about 92% being singletons. The sample was naive CD4+ T cells from PBMCs. Subset of the sample: CD45RA+ positively selected. Every receptor here comes from a man aged 18 to 30 in good health. Some clones in this sample may be carry-over from other donors' samples.

The V gene is TRBV5-1, the J gene TRBJ1-1, with 7 bases that match TRBD1. The V and J ends lost 4 bases and 4 bases, in that order; junction bases with no gene match: 10. Germline values: CDR1 SGHRS, CDR2 YFSETQ. The CDR3 consists of 15 residues. The CDR3 DNA follows: TGCGCCAGCAGCACCTTGACAGGGTCTAGCACTGAAGCTTTCTTT. Translating gives CASSTLTGSSTEAFF.

This chain joins TRBV7-3 and TRBJ2-5; 8 bases are a match to TRBD2. Looked up from germline, CDR1 is SGHTA and CDR2 is FQGTGA. The CDR3 runs to 15 residues. The junction had 9 bases not matched to a gene; V was cut back by 4 bases and J by 5 bases. In nucleotides, the CDR3 is TGTGCCAGCAGCTCCCGGAGCGGGGGCGGTGAGACCCAGTACTTC. Its translation is CASSSRSGGGETQYF.

J is TRBJ2-6 and V is TRBV4-1; 8 positions match TRBD1. This CDR3 is 18 amino acids long. Looked up from germline, CDR1 is MGHRA and CDR2 is YSYEKL. J gave up 1 base and V 1 base, and 6 bases lay outside the gene matches. The DNA for the CDR3 is TGCGCCAGCAGCCAAGGGGTTCAGGGGGCTTCTGGGGCCAACGTCCTGACTTTC. As protein: CASSQGVQGASGANVLTF.

This chain uses TRBV19 with TRBJ1-5; D may be TRBD1 (5 bases). V shed 5 bases and J shed 6 bases, with 14 bases lying between them. This CDR3 is built from 14 residues. Germline lookup yields CDR1 LNHDA and CDR2 SQIVND (reference sequence). The CDR3, as DNA: TGTGCCAGTAGTGTAGCAGGGTCTGCTCAGCCCCAGCATTTT. Amino acid sequence: CASSVAGSAQPQHF.

The rearrangement uses TRBV28 and TRBJ1-5; D call uncertain. The germline V gene has CDR1 MDHEN and CDR2 SYDVKM. Trimming stripped 7 bases from V and 11 bases from J, with 18 bases between. The CDR3 loop spans 13 amino acids. The CDR3 loop is CASTPGSERAQHF. CDR3 bases: TGTGCCAGCACCCCCGGCTCCGAGAGGGCCCAGCATTTT.

The CDR3 DNA sequence: TGTGCCAGCAGCTTCAGTCTCACAGATACGCAGTATTTT. It is translated as CASSFSLTDTQYF. This rearrangement joins TRBV11-2 to TRBJ2-3; D is undetermined. CDR1 and CDR2 from the germline V gene are SGHAT and FQNNGV. The V end was cut by 3 bases, the J end by 2 bases, with 6 bases between. The CDR3 consists of 13 residues.

The chain couples TRBV5-3 to TRBJ2-1; 8 nucleotides line up with TRBD1. TRBV5-3 is sorted into the ORF group, with uncertain function. The V gene end was trimmed by 1 base and the J gene end by 3 bases; junction bases not matched to a gene: 6. The CDR3 contains 16 residues. CDR3 in DNA: TGTGCCAGAAGCTTGCCCCGACAGGGGCTCTACAATGAGCAGTTCTTC. Protein sequence: CARSLPRQGLYNEQFF.

CDR3 region: CASSVRGGEQFF. In DNA form, the CDR3 reads TGTGCCAGCAGCGTACGGGGCGGTGAGCAGTTCTTC. The chain has TRBV9 and TRBJ2-1; D possibly uses TRBD1 or TRBD2 (5 bases each). CDR1 SGDLS and CDR2 YYNGEE come from the germline V gene. V lost 1 base and J lost 9, with 8 bases in between. This CDR3 is 12 amino acids long.

Written as DNA, the CDR3 is TGCAGCGTTGCAACCCGGACAACCTACGAGCAGTACTTC. Translation: CSVATRTTYEQYF. V is TRBV29-1 and J is TRBJ2-7; D is perhaps TRBD1 (5 bases). The CDR3 consists of 13 residues. V was cut by 4 bases and J by 2 bases, with 12 bases left in between. Germline values: CDR1 SQVTM, CDR2 ANQGSEA.

About this clone: This sample also contains other DNA sequences that code for the same CDR3. The chain couples TRBV5-1 to TRBJ2-5; unclear D gene. This CDR3 is 11 amino acids long. Trimming left V 6 bases short and J 4 bases short, with 7 bases between. Germline V gene sequence: CDR1 SGHRS, CDR2 YFSETQ. The CDR3: CASKDGETQYF. As DNA, the CDR3 is TGCGCCAGCAAGGACGGAGAGACCCAGTACTTC.

The chain joins TRBV5-1 to TRBJ2-7; tentatively, D is TRBD2 (6 bases). The germline V gene has CDR1 SGHRS and CDR2 YFSETQ. The CDR3 covers 15 residues. Between the trimmed V and J ends, which lost 0 bases and 4 bases, there was a span of 14 bases. CDR3 in DNA: TGCGCCAGCAGCTTGGACGGCGGGACGCCATACGAGCAGTACTTC. This codes for CASSLDGGTPYEQYF.

The chain combines TRBV7-2 with TRBJ2-7, with 7 bases aligning to TRBD2. The CDR3 has 16 amino acids. Per the germline V gene, CDR1 is SGHTA and CDR2 is FQGNSA. V lost 3 bases to trimming and J lost 3 bases; unmatched junction nucleotides: 11. CDR3 in DNA: TGTGCCAGCAGCTTTAAAATAGGGCTAGCGGTCTACGAGCAGTACTTC. This encodes CASSFKIGLAVYEQYF.

This chain connects TRBV4-3 to TRBJ2-1, with 8 nucleotides matching TRBD2. V lost 0 bases, J lost 3 bases, and 13 bases stayed unmatched. The CDR3 spans 19 residues. CDR1 is LGHNA and CDR2 is YSLEER in the germline V gene. CDR3 nucleotides: TGCGCCAGCAGCCAAGATCGGGGCGGAGCGGGAGTTCGCTACAATGAGCAGTTCTTC. Encoded protein: CASSQDRGGAGVRYNEQFF.

As concerns this clone: The sample carries other DNA sequences with the same CDR3. V gene TRBV5-1 combines with J gene TRBJ1-2; D is unclear. The V end was cut by 0 bases, the J end by 7 bases, with 4 bases between. The CDR3 totals 11 residues. Germline assignment: CDR1 SGHRS and CDR2 YFSETQ. The CDR3 nucleotides are TGCGCCAGCAGCTTGGATGGTGGCTACACCTTC. Translating gives CASSLDGGYTF.

A single count supports this clone. The chain combines TRBV11-2 with TRBJ1-1; D might be TRBD1 (5 bases). Trimming removed 6 bases from V and 5 bases from J, with 16 bases in between. CDR3 length: 14 amino acids. Germline CDR1 and CDR2: SGHAT and FQNNGV. The CDR3 DNA is TGTGCCAGCAGGGCGGGGGGTGTGAGGACTGAAGCTTTCTTT. Its protein is CASRAGGVRTEAFF.

The rearrangement uses TRBV28 and TRBJ2-2; the match to TRBD2 covers 8 bases. V gave up 8 bases and J gave up 6 bases; unmatched junction bases: 8. The CDR3 runs 14 residues. Per germline, CDR1 MDHEN and CDR2 SYDVKM. The DNA of the CDR3 is TGTGCCAGCCAGACTAGCGTGGGGCCCGGGGAGCTGTTTTTT. The encoded protein is CASQTSVGPGELFF.

V and J are TRBV25-1 and TRBJ2-7; 10 nucleotides match TRBD2. The CDR3 has 14 amino acids. V lost 4 bases and J lost 4; bases outside the gene matches: 4. Germline V CDR1 and CDR2: MGHDK, SYGVNS. CDR3 nucleotide sequence: TGTGCCAGCAGTGGGACTAGCGGAGAATACGAGCAGTACTTC. It specifies CASSGTSGEYEQYF.

CDR3 amino acids: CASSLTTAAGPTGELFF. DNA for the CDR3: TGTGCCAGCAGCCTCACCACGGCGGCAGGGCCCACCGGGGAGCTGTTTTTT. The chain recombines TRBV11-3 with TRBJ2-2, with D possibly matching TRBD1 (5 bases). Germline loops: CDR1 SGHNT, CDR2 YENEEA. The CDR3 runs to 17 residues. Trimming took 5 bases from V and 4 from J, leaving 20 bases between them.

This clone was picked up one time. J is TRBJ1-4 and V is TRBV5-6, with 10 positions matching TRBD1. Unmatched junction bases numbered 8, after V lost 4 bases and J lost 11 bases. This CDR3 is built from 14 residues. Per germline, CDR1 SGHDT and CDR2 YYEEEE. In DNA, the CDR3 is TGTGCCAGCAGCAAGACAGGGGGCATCGATAAACTGTTTTTT. The encoded protein is CASSKTGGIDKLFF.

V gene TRBV11-2 combines with J gene TRBJ2-7; 7 bases line up with TRBD2. Germline trimming cut 3 bases from V and 3 bases from J; bases unmatched to any gene: 17. The CDR3 spans 18 residues. Germline CDR1 and CDR2: SGHAT and FQNNGV. The DNA for the CDR3 is TGTGCCAGCAGCTTGGGCGGGGGTCTTCGGACTGGAAACTACGAGCAGTACTTC. Encoded protein: CASSLGGGLRTGNYEQYF.

In regard to this clone: This specimen includes other DNA sequences encoding the same CDR3. The chain has TRBV7-2 and TRBJ1-2; no firm D call. V was cut by 1 base and J by 2 bases, with 5 bases left in between. The CDR3 runs 13 residues. From germline, CDR1 is SGHTA and CDR2 FQGNSA. The CDR3 loop reads CASSLGPNYGYTF. CDR3 in DNA: TGTGCCAGCAGCTTAGGCCCGAACTATGGCTACACCTTC.

This rearrangement joins TRBV28 to TRBJ2-7; 9 positions agree with TRBD1. Germline loops: CDR1 MDHEN, CDR2 SYDVKM. With V trimmed by 1 base and J by 2 bases, 15 bases remained unmatched. CDR3 length equals 19 residues. The CDR3 spells CASSLSYVWGTGTAYEQYF. In DNA form, the CDR3 reads TGTGCCAGCAGTTTATCTTATGTTTGGGGGACAGGGACAGCCTACGAGCAGTACTTC.

V is TRBV7-6 and J is TRBJ2-1, with 12 nucleotides matching TRBD2. The germline V gene has CDR1 SGHVS and CDR2 FNYEAQ. V lost 1 base to trimming and J lost 3 bases; unmatched junction nucleotides: 7. This CDR3 comprises 18 residues. The CDR3 protein is CASSLEPSGRAYYNEQFF. CDR3 coding DNA: TGTGCCAGCAGCTTAGAGCCTAGCGGGAGGGCCTACTACAATGAGCAGTTCTTC. Based on the CDR3 plus reference TRBV7-6 and TRBJ2-1, the full variable domain is GAGVSQSPRYKVTKRGQDVALRCDPISGHVSLYWYRQALGQGPEFLTYFNYEAQQDKSGLPNDRFSAERPEGSISTLTIQRTEQRDSAMYRCASSLEPSGRAYYNEQFFGPGTRLTVL.

This chain uses TRBV7-9 with TRBJ2-1, with D possibly TRBD2 on 6 matching bases. The germline gives CDR1 SEHNR, CDR2 FQNEAQ (reference sequence). With 3 bases removed from V and 4 bases from J, the gap between germline ends came to 13 bases. This CDR3 contains 15 residues. The CDR3 sequence: CASSFGGLGYNEQFF. DNA of the CDR3: TGTGCCAGCAGCTTTGGAGGGCTTGGATACAATGAGCAGTTCTTC.

The gene calls are TRBV7-2 and TRBJ2-1; TRBD1 aligns across 10 bases. CDR3 size: 15 residues. Losses at the gene ends were 5 bases for V and 5 bases for J; bases not matched to a gene: 6. Germline V gene lookup returns CDR1 SGHTA and CDR2 FQGNSA. CDR3 nucleotides: TGTGCCAGCAGCCAACCGGGACAGGGGAACAATGAGCAGTTCTTC. Encoded protein: CASSQPGQGNNEQFF.

The genes are TRBV7-9 and TRBJ1-3; perhaps TRBD1 as D (6 bases). This CDR3 has 14 residues. The V end lost 8 bases, the J end lost 7 bases, and 18 bases lay between the germline ends. Germline CDR1 SEHNR, CDR2 FQNEAQ (reference sequence). This CDR3 reads CASGHRTEGNTIYF. The DNA of the CDR3 is TGTGCCAGCGGCCATAGGACAGAGGGGAACACCATATATTTT.

This clone was detected once. The chain recombines TRBV5-1 with TRBJ2-2, with D perhaps matching TRBD1 (7 bases). V lost 3 bases and J 5 bases, leaving 20 bases between the germline ends. Germline CDR1 reads SGHRS; CDR2 reads YFSETQ. This CDR3 is built from 17 residues. CDR3: CASSSPSGQAGTGELFF. The DNA of the CDR3 is TGCGCCAGCAGCTCTCCCTCCGGACAGGCGGGGACCGGGGAGCTGTTTTTT.

The chain employs TRBV5-1 and TRBJ2-1; 9 bases align to TRBD1. This CDR3 region has 16 residues. The V gene end was trimmed by 3 bases and the J gene end by 3 bases; junction bases not matched to a gene: 7. Germline CDR1 and CDR2: SGHRS and YFSETQ. The CDR3, as DNA: TGCGCCAGCAGCTGGGATCCGGGACAGGGCTACAATGAGCAGTTCTTC. It codes for CASSWDPGQGYNEQFF. The full variable domain, with the rest looked up from reference TRBV5-1 and TRBJ2-1, is KAGVTQTPRYLIKTRGQQVTLSCSPISGHRSVSWYQQTPGQGLQFLFEYFSETQRNKGNFPGRFSGRQFSNSRSEMNVSTLELGDSALYLCASSWDPGQGYNEQFFGPGTRLTVL.

Comment on this clone: This same CDR3 is encoded by further DNA sequences in the sample. The J gene is TRBJ1-3, the V gene TRBV19, with D possibly being TRBD1 (6 bases). The length of the CDR3 is 14 residues. Germline assignment: CDR1 LNHDA and CDR2 SQIVND (reference sequence). Trimming left V 3 bases short and J 2 bases short, with 8 bases between. CDR3 nucleotides: TGTGCCAGTAGTATCAGGGGAACTGGAAACACCATATATTTT. This sequence encodes CASSIRGTGNTIYF.

On this clone: The same CDR3 also results from other DNA sequences found in this sample. V usage is TRBV9 and J usage is TRBJ2-6; D gene unclear. The CDR3 extends over 15 amino acids. Trimming removed 1 base from V and 0 bases from J, with 5 bases in between. Germline V gene data show CDR1 as SGDLS and CDR2 as YYNGEE. The CDR3, as DNA: TGTGCCAGCAGCGTAAGGGCCTCTGGGGCCAACGTCCTGACTTTC. This gives the protein CASSVRASGANVLTF.

The chain uses TRBV7-9 and TRBJ2-3; D may correspond to TRBD1 or TRBD2 (5 bases each). Trimming removed 6 bases from V and 2 bases from J, with 12 bases in between. CDR1 and CDR2 (germline): SEHNR, FQNEAQ (reference sequence). The length of the CDR3 is 14 residues. The CDR3 protein is CASRIGANTDTQYF. In nucleotides, the CDR3 is TGTGCCAGCAGAATCGGGGCCAACACAGATACGCAGTATTTT.

This chain uses TRBV29-1 with TRBJ1-2; TRBD1 aligns across 8 bases. V shed 3 bases and J 12 bases; nucleotides not matched to a gene: 3. CDR3 length: 10 amino acids. The germline CDR1 and CDR2 sequences are SQVTM and ANQGSEA. Here the CDR3 DNA reads TGCAGCGTTGAGGACAGGGCCCACACCTTC. Protein: CSVEDRAHTF.